This entry lists 6 T cell receptor beta chains sequenced from one sample in a study of blood T cell repertoires in COVID-19. Assay used: immunoSEQ multiplex PCR; TCRdb lists only in-frame clones, some missing. The sample lists 85,000 to 100,000 clones, approximately 80% seen once, with 24% in the top ten. The sample was peripheral blood. All receptors come from a human donor in a cohort sampled during active COVID-19.

This clone was seen more than once but under ten times. The chain recombines TRBV5-1 with TRBJ1-1; D not resolved. The V gene's germline CDR1 is SGHRS and CDR2 YFSETQ. Between the trimmed V and J ends, which lost 5 bases and 6 bases, there was a span of 11 bases. The CDR3 length is 12 residues. CDR3 nucleotide sequence: TGCGCCAGCAGACAAGACCAGGCTGAAGCTTTCTTT. This sequence encodes CASRQDQAEAFF.

The J gene is TRBJ2-3, the V gene TRBV12-3 or TRBV12-4; weak D call: TRBD2 (6 bases). With 5 bases removed from V and 10 bases from J, the gap between germline ends came to 16 bases. This CDR3 is built from 13 residues. The CDR3 loop reads CASSHSGPGSQYF. The CDR3 DNA is TGTGCCAGCAGTCACAGCGGGCCCGGGTCGCAGTATTTT.

The chain is built from TRBV18 and TRBJ2-7; TRBD2 might be the D (5 bases). Germline loops: CDR1 KGHSH, CDR2 LQKENI. V was pared by 3 bases and J by 0 bases, with 9 bases between. The CDR3 loop spans 14 amino acids. For the CDR3, the DNA is TGTGCCAGCTCACCCAGTGGGAGCTCCTACGAGCAGTACTTC. Protein sequence: CASSPSGSSYEQYF.

The chain has TRBV5-1 and TRBJ2-7, with a tentative D call TRBD1 (5 bases). This CDR3 comprises 12 residues. The V gene lost 1 base and the J gene lost 6 bases, with 8 bases spanning the gap. Germline CDR1 is SGHRS and CDR2 is YFSETQ. CDR3 sequence reads: CASSLTGSEQYF. CDR3 nucleotide sequence: TGCGCCAGCAGCTTGACAGGTAGCGAGCAGTACTTC.

This clone came up a few times. This chain's CDR3 is CASSLDRASYEQYF. CDR3 nucleotide sequence: TGTGCCAGCAGCTTGGACAGGGCTTCCTACGAGCAGTACTTC. The V and J genes are TRBV5-4 and TRBJ2-7, with a tentative D call TRBD1 (6 bases). This CDR3 has 14 residues. Germline assignment: CDR1 SGHNT and CDR2 YYREEE (reference sequence). V was trimmed by 0 bases and J by 1 base, leaving 8 bases between them.

This chain connects TRBV3-1 (or the pseudogene TRBV3-2) to TRBJ2-7; TRBD2 matches 14 bases. Germline V CDR1 and CDR2: LGHDT, YNNKEL (reference sequence). This CDR3 has 16 amino acids. V was pared by 4 bases and J by 0 bases, with 2 bases of the junction left unmatched. CDR3 protein: CASSLGTSGSSYEQYF. The CDR3, as DNA: TGTGCCAGCAGCCTCGGGACTAGCGGGAGCTCCTACGAGCAGTACTTC.